This T cell receptor beta chain is from a study of OX40 agonist ivuxolimab in advanced cancers. Study at large: The diagnoses of dose-escalation patients were hepatocellular carcinoma, melanoma, renal cell or head and neck cancer.

Germline-derived CDR1 and CDR2 are LNHDA and SQIVND (reference sequence). Trimming pared 0 bases from V and 1 base from J, leaving 11 bases between. This CDR3 has 16 residues. Study results and limitations: Among the nonresponders, some also had low normalized T-cell clonal expansion. Clonal expansion was seen in CD4+ and CD8+ blood T cells by week 6 at 0.1 to 3.0 mg/kg. Clonal expansion among partial responders at 0.1-3.0 mg/kg ranked near the lowest.

Profiling relied on immunoSEQ multiplex PCR, and the TCRdb table lists in-frame clones only, not all of them. The sample includes over 40,000 clones, approximately 83% of them seen just once. Notes on this clone: The antigen is not known.

Sequenced here: CD4+ or CD8+ T cells sorted from blood, sampled in a trial of the OX40 agonist ivuxolimab. The sequence derives from an adult with an advanced solid tumor such as melanoma, head and neck, liver or kidney cancer. J is TRBJ2-3 and V is TRBV19; D is uncertain. CDR3 loop: CASSIDLLARTDTQYF. For the CDR3, the DNA is TGTGCCAGTAGTATAGATCTTTTGGCTCGCACAGATACGCAGTATTTT.